Listed below are T cell receptor beta chains from one sample, sequenced in a study of sequential checkpoint blockade in melanoma. Assay: immunoSEQ multiplex PCR; the TCRdb copy retains only in-frame clones and omits some. The data hold 9,500 to 15,000 clones, with 26% observed a single time. The sequencing here drew on tumor tissue (inferred from file names), taken from a patient given nivolumab and ipilimumab in sequence. Receptor source: a human donor with melanoma. Each CDR3 is given with its conserved first and last residue.

j_call v_call cdr3_aa
TRBJ1-2 TRBV7-6 CASSLVWQGDGYTF
TRBJ1-1 TRBV6-8 CASSYPPTEAFF
TRBJ2-3 TRBV11-3 CASSFDSAGGTDTQYF
TRBJ1-2 TRBV11-3 CASRVRGAGYGYTF
TRBJ1-2 TRBV29-1 CSVGSGGYGYTF
TRBJ2-5 TRBV28 CASRPIWTGGKETQYF
TRBJ1-1 TRBV10-1 CASSESGTGTANTEAFF
TRBJ2-6 TRBV5-1 CASSLSSGANVLTF
TRBJ2-3 TRBV6-8 CASGSGGSTDTQYF
TRBJ2-3 TRBV11-3 CASSSGQDTDTQYF
TRBJ2-6 TRBV6-8 CASVWGFTSGANVLTF
TRBJ1-1 TRBV9 CASSLDRIGTEAFF
TRBJ1-2 TRBV18 CASSIQGDYGYTF
TRBJ2-5 TRBV9 CASSVAAGPQETQYF
TRBJ2-1 TRBV11-3 CASSSGRGSHEQFF
TRBJ2-2 TRBV6-8 CASSYAGGGTGELFF
TRBJ1-2 TRBV19 CAGDGEGGYTF
TRBJ2-1 TRBV28 CASSRPAGYNEQFF
TRBJ1-5 TRBV15 CATSRYRAGGQPQHF
TRBJ2-1 TRBV11-3 CASSHPGTKNNEQFF
TRBJ1-1 TRBV15 CATSRNRQGTEAFF
TRBJ2-3 TRBV11-3 CASSLVGGRSTDTQYF
TRBJ1-6 TRBV12-5 CASRGVWNSPLHF
TRBJ1-5 TRBV19 CASRIPTVNQPQHF
TRBJ2-5 TRBV4-1 CASSHPQGWETQYF